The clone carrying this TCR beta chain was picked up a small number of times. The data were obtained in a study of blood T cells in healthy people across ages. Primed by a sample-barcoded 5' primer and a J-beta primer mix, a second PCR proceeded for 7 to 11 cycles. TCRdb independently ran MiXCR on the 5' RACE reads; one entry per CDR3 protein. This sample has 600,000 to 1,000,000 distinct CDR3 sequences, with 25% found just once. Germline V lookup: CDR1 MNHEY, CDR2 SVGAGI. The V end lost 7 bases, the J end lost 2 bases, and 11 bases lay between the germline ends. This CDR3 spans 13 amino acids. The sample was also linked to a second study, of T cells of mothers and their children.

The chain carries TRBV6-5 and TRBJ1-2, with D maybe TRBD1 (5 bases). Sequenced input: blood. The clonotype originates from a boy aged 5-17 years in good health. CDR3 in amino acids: CASTGDENYGYTF. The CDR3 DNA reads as TGTGCCAGCACCGGGGACGAAAACTATGGCTACACCTTC.